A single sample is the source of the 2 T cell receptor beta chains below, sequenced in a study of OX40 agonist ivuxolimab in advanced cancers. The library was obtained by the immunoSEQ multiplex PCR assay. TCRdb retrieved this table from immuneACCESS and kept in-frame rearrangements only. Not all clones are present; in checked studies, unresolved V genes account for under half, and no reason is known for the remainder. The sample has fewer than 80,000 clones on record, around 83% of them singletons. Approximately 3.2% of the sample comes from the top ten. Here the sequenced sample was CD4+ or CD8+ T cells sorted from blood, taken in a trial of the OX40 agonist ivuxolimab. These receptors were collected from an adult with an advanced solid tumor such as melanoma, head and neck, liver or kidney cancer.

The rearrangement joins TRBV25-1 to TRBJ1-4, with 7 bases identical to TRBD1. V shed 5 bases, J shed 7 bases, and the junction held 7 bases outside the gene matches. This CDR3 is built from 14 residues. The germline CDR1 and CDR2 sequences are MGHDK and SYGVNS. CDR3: CASSPLGGAEKLFF. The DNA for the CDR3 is TGTGCCAGCAGTCCATTAGGGGGCGCTGAAAAACTGTTTTTT.

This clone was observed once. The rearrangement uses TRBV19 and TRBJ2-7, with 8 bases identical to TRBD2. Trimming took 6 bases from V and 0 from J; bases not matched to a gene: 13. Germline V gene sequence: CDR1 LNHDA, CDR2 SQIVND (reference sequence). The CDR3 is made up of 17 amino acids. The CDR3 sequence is CASSSLGGLESSYEQYF. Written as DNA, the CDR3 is TGTGCCAGTAGCTCACTCGGGGGACTAGAGAGCTCCTACGAGCAGTACTTC.